A single sample is the source of the 17 T cell receptor beta chains below, sequenced in a study of glioma-infiltrating T cells after dendritic cell vaccination. TCRdb keeps only in-frame clones here, not all; method: immunoSEQ multiplex PCR. The sample carries approximately 62,000 clones, roughly nine tenths recorded once. The time point is: after dendritic cell vaccination, including at tumor progression/relapse. The material was blood, obtained after dendritic cell vaccination. The receptors stem from a human donor with glioblastoma.

The rearrangement joins TRBV11-2 to TRBJ2-2, with a tentative D call TRBD2 (6 bases). CDR1 and CDR2 (germline): SGHAT, FQNNGV. The CDR3 contains 15 residues. Trimming stripped 0 bases from V and 4 bases from J, with 9 bases between. CDR3 protein: CASSLDQGGTGELFF. The CDR3 DNA sequence: TGTGCCAGCAGCTTAGATCAGGGAGGCACCGGGGAGCTGTTTTTT.

This clone was observed a single time. This chain connects TRBV7-9 to TRBJ1-5; D call uncertain. V dropped 4 bases and J dropped 7 bases, with 14 bases sitting between them. Per the germline V gene, CDR1 is SEHNR and CDR2 is FQNEAQ (reference sequence). This CDR3 region has 14 residues. CDR3 sequence reads: CASSSTVTGQPQHF. CDR3 bases: TGTGCCAGCAGCTCGACCGTGACGGGACAGCCCCAGCATTTT.

The chain employs TRBV15 and TRBJ1-5; D might be TRBD1 (5 bases). Between the trimmed V and J ends, which lost 2 bases and 1 base, there was a span of 15 bases. The V gene's germline CDR1 is LNHNV and CDR2 YYDKDF (reference sequence). The CDR3 totals 17 residues. In DNA form, the CDR3 reads TGTGCCACCAGCAGACCCGGGGGGGGATGGAGCAATCAGCCCCAGCATTTT. Translating it yields CATSRPGGGWSNQPQHF. The variable domain in full, with the rest retrieved from reference TRBV15 and TRBJ1-5, is DAMVIQNPRYQVTQFGKPVTLSCSQTLNHNVMYWYQQKSSQAPKLLFHYYDKDFNNEADTPDNFQSRRPNTSFCFLDIRSPGLGDTAMYLCATSRPGGGWSNQPQHFGDGTRLSIL.

The chain joins TRBV7-2 to TRBJ1-1; D perhaps matches TRBD1 (5 bases). The CDR3 is 14 amino acids. Trimming left V 4 bases short and J 3 bases short, with 12 bases between. Germline V gene lookup returns CDR1 SGHTA and CDR2 FQGNSA. The CDR3 nucleotides read TGTGCCAGCAGCTCCGTCGGGGGGGACACTGAAGCTTTCTTT. Amino acids: CASSSVGGDTEAFF. Based on the CDR3 plus reference TRBV7-2 and TRBJ1-1, the full variable domain is GAGVSQSPSNKVTEKGKDVELRCDPISGHTALYWYRQSLGQGLEFLIYFQGNSAPDKSGLPSDRFSAERTGGSVSTLTIQRTQQEDSAVYLCASSSVGGDTEAFFGQGTRLTVV.

This rearrangement joins TRBV15 to TRBJ1-2; perhaps TRBD1 as D (5 bases). The germline V and J ends were trimmed by 5 bases and 6 bases, with 16 bases remaining between them. This CDR3 spans 14 amino acids. Germline V gene sequence: CDR1 LNHNV, CDR2 YYDKDF (reference sequence). DNA for the CDR3: TGTGCCACCAGCTCTACTCAGGGAAGTAATGGCTACACCTTC. Translating gives CATSSTQGSNGYTF.

The rearrangement links TRBV11-2 to TRBJ2-2; 8 nucleotides match TRBD2. Germline CDR1 and CDR2: SGHAT and FQNNGV. The J segment lost 1 base and the V segment lost 1 base, leaving 2 bases of the junction unmatched. The CDR3 is made up of 16 amino acids. This CDR3 reads CASSLGAGGNTGELFF. CDR3 DNA sequence: TGTGCCAGCAGCTTAGGTGCGGGGGGGAACACCGGGGAGCTGTTTTTT.

The chain uses TRBV14 and TRBJ1-2; possible D gene TRBD1, 5 bases. The CDR3 has 13 amino acids. V lost 4 bases and J 8 bases, leaving 14 bases between the germline ends. The germline gives CDR1 SGHDN, CDR2 FVKESK. The CDR3 region has the DNA TGTGCCAGCAGCCCGGGCAGGGTGAACGGCTACACCTTC. Translation: CASSPGRVNGYTF.

The chain joins TRBV25-1 to TRBJ1-6; D might be TRBD1 (5 bases). The CDR3 spans 12 residues. Germline V gives CDR1 MGHDK, CDR2 SYGVNS. V was shortened by 9 bases and J by 9 bases, with 12 bases between the two germline ends. CDR3 nucleotide sequence: TGTGCCAGTAGGGCCGGGGGTTCACCCCTCCACTTT. As protein: CASRAGGSPLHF.

V and J are TRBV6-4 and TRBJ2-1; D is perhaps TRBD1 (6 bases). Germline CDR1 MRHNA, CDR2 SNTAGT. The CDR3 has 14 residues. V dropped 0 bases and J dropped 7 bases, with 10 bases sitting between them. The CDR3 is CASSDSDSGNEQFF. The CDR3 region has the DNA TGTGCCAGCAGTGACTCGGACAGTGGGAATGAGCAGTTCTTC.

The chain recombines TRBV19 with TRBJ1-5; D possibly corresponds to TRBD1 (5 bases). Germline V lookup: CDR1 LNHDA, CDR2 SQIVND (reference sequence). The CDR3 runs 15 residues. V shed 2 bases and J shed 1 base, with 9 bases lying between them. This CDR3 is CASSIQGLSNQPQHF. CDR3 nucleotide sequence: TGTGCCAGTAGTATACAGGGCTTAAGCAATCAGCCCCAGCATTTT.

V gene TRBV6-6 combines with J gene TRBJ1-1; possibly TRBD1 for D (6 bases). The V end was cut by 10 bases, the J end by 4 bases, with 19 bases between. The CDR3 runs 14 residues. Germline CDR1 reads MNHNY; CDR2 reads SVGAGI (reference sequence). The CDR3 coding sequence is TGTGCCACTGCCGAGGGGCGGGGGCGCACTGAAGCTTTCTTT. Its protein product is CATAEGRGRTEAFF.

The rearrangement links TRBV6-6 to TRBJ1-2, with 10 nucleotides matching TRBD1. The CDR3 is 16 amino acids. CDR1 and CDR2 (germline): MNHNY, SVGAGI (reference sequence). With 5 bases clipped from V and 6 bases from J, the junction kept 12 bases outside the gene matches. The CDR3 nucleotides read TGTGCCAGCAGTCCAAGAGAGAGGACAGGGGGGGATGGCTACACCTTC. Translating gives CASSPRERTGGDGYTF.

CDR3 bases: TGCAGCGTTGTGTTAGGGGCGAACACCGGGGAGCTGTTTTTT. Protein product: CSVVLGANTGELFF. This chain links TRBV29-1 with TRBJ2-2, with D possibly matching TRBD1 (5 bases). V was clipped by 4 bases and J by 0 bases, with 9 bases between them. CDR1 and CDR2 from the germline V gene are SQVTM and ANQGSEA. CDR3 length equals 14 residues.

The chain recombines TRBV2 with TRBJ1-2; tentatively, D is TRBD1 (5 bases). Germline CDR1 is SNHLY and CDR2 is FYNNEI. V was clipped by 2 bases and J by 5 bases, with 6 bases between them. The CDR3 sequence is 12 residues long. The CDR3 nucleotides read TGTGCCAGCAGTGAACCAGGGTATGGCTACACCTTC. Its protein product is CASSEPGYGYTF. Drawing the rest from reference TRBV2 and TRBJ1-2, the complete variable domain is EPEVTQTPSHQVTQMGQEVILRCVPISNHLYFYWYRQILGQKVEFLVSFYNNEISEKSEIFDDQFSVERPDGSNFTLKIRSTKLEDSAMYFCASSEPGYGYTFGSGTRLTVV.

The chain recombines TRBV27 with TRBJ2-5; 10 bases are shared with TRBD2. J lost 4 bases, V lost 6 bases, and 8 bases had no gene match. The germline CDR1 and CDR2 sequences are MNHEY and SMNVEV (reference sequence). This CDR3 contains 15 residues. The CDR3 sequence: CASRISGRVLETQYF. DNA of the CDR3: TGTGCCAGCAGGATAAGCGGGAGGGTTTTAGAGACCCAGTACTTC.

This clone was seen a single time. The rearrangement uses TRBV18 and TRBJ1-2; D gene ambiguous. The CDR3 sequence is 13 residues long. V was pared by 3 bases and J by 2 bases, with 7 bases between. CDR1 and CDR2 from the germline V gene are KGHSH and LQKENI. The CDR3 region has the DNA TGTGCCAGCTCACCGTCGGGGAACTATGGCTACACCTTC. Translating it yields CASSPSGNYGYTF.

J is TRBJ1-2 and V is TRBV27; 7 nucleotides line up with TRBD1. This CDR3 region has 16 residues. Unmatched junction bases numbered 8, after V lost 3 bases and J lost 1 base. Germline V gene lookup returns CDR1 MNHEY and CDR2 SMNVEV (reference sequence). Written as DNA, the CDR3 is TGTGCCAGCAGTTTCTCGATGACAGGGTATAACTATGGCTACACCTTC. Its protein product is CASSFSMTGYNYGYTF.